A selection of T cell receptor beta chains follows, all from one sample in a study of T-cell memory formation after mild COVID-19. Each CDR3 protein is one row after TCRdb ran MiXCR on the 5' RACE reads. The sample gives about 39,000 distinct CDR3 sequences, 6% to 6.5% of which show up once; approximately 0.81% is in the top ten. Sequences were obtained from PBMCs or a T cell subset sorted from them (not recorded which). The receptor source for this set is an adult who had mild COVID-19 (a few samples of this study predate the infection). Cell type and time point are not known. Both conserved end residues are part of each CDR3. The D gene is left open where the match is weak. Some rows mark clone size as missing; the rest say once, few, many or name a class of expanded clone.

v_call	cdr3_length	clone_size	j_call	d_call	cdr3_nt	cdr3_aa
TRBV30	13	few	TRBJ1-2	NA	TGTGCCTGGAACCTCGGCAGGCGCTATGGCTACACCTTC	CAWNLGRRYGYTF
TRBV5-1	16	NA	TRBJ2-7	TRBD1	TGCGCCAGCAGCTTACCGGGACAGGGGGCGCAGGGCGAGCAGTACTTC	CASSLPGQGAQGEQYF
TRBV20-1	22	many	TRBJ2-4	TRBD2	TGCAGTGCTAGTGTATATACTAGCGGGAAGCGAAACAAAACCCTAGCCAAAAACATTCAGTACTTC	CSASVYTSGKRNKTLAKNIQYF
TRBV20-1	15	many	TRBJ2-3	TRBD1	TGCAGTGCCCCTCCCCGGAGACAGGGGCGGGATACGCAGTATTTT	CSAPPRRQGRDTQYF
TRBV5-1	15	many	TRBJ2-7	TRBD1	TGCGCCAGCAGCTTAAGCGGGACAGGGCCGTACGAGCAGTACTTC	CASSLSGTGPYEQYF
TRBV6-6	15	NA	TRBJ1-1	TRBD1	TGTGCCAGCTTCGACGGACAGGGCAAATCCACTGAAGCTTTCTTT	CASFDGQGKSTEAFF
TRBV10-3	14	NA	TRBJ2-7	NA	TGTGCCATCAGTGAGGGGCAAGACTCCTACGAGCAGTACTTC	CAISEGQDSYEQYF
TRBV6-6	15	few	TRBJ2-1	TRBD2	TGTGCCAGCAGAACACTAGCGGCATCCTACAATGAGCAGTTCTTC	CASRTLAASYNEQFF
TRBV19	12	NA	TRBJ1-1	NA	TGTGCCAGTAGTAAGTCGGGAACTGAAGCTTTCTTT	CASSKSGTEAFF
TRBV7-9	15	many	TRBJ2-6	NA	TGTGCCAGCAGCATCGGACAATCTGGGGCCAACGTCCTGACTTTC	CASSIGQSGANVLTF
TRBV29-1	16	NA	TRBJ2-3	TRBD2	TGCAGCGTTGAACTAGCGGGAGCCATTGGCACAGATACGCAGTATTTT	CSVELAGAIGTDTQYF
TRBV7-2	13	many	TRBJ1-2	NA	TGTGCCAGCAGCGGCCAGACAAACTATGGCTACACCTTC	CASSGQTNYGYTF
TRBV29-1	14	NA	TRBJ2-7	NA	TGCAGCGGGGGGGGCGGACAGGGAAACTACGAGCAGTACTTC	CSGGGGQGNYEQYF
TRBV9	13	many	TRBJ2-5	NA	TGTGCCAGCAATCGGGGCTTACAAGAGACCCAGTACTTC	CASNRGLQETQYF
TRBV24-1	13	few	TRBJ2-2	NA	TGTGCCACCAGGGGACCATCCCACGGGGAGCTGTTTTTT	CATRGPSHGELFF
TRBV5-4	15	NA	TRBJ2-5	TRBD1	TGTGCCAGCAGCCCGTATCGGACAGGACAAGAGACCCAGTACTTC	CASSPYRTGQETQYF
TRBV29-1	13	NA	TRBJ2-1	NA	TGCAGCGCCGGGGGAGTATCCTACAATGAGCAGTTCTTC	CSAGGVSYNEQFF
TRBV7-2	16	few	TRBJ2-1	TRBD2	TGTGCCAGCAGCAAGAATAGCGGGGCAAACTACAATGAGCAGTTCTTC	CASSKNSGANYNEQFF
TRBV5-1	15	many	TRBJ1-5	NA	TGCGCCAGCAGCTTGGATGGGACCCCTTTGACGCCCCAGCATTTT	CASSLDGTPLTPQHF
TRBV9	18	many	TRBJ1-2	NA	TGTGCCAGCAGCGTAGAGCTCACACACACAGGGCTCAACTATGGCTACACCTTC	CASSVELTHTGLNYGYTF
TRBV6-5	15	NA	TRBJ1-1	NA	TGTGCCAGCAGTGGGGGGGGAGGGATGAACACTGAAGCTTTCTTT	CASSGGGGMNTEAFF
TRBV20-1	13	few	TRBJ2-5	NA	TGCAGTGCTAGGGGCGGACTCCAAGAGACCCAGTACTTC	CSARGGLQETQYF
TRBV7-3	13	many	TRBJ2-2	NA	TGTGCCAGCAGCGATTCGAACACCGGGGAGCTGTTTTTT	CASSDSNTGELFF
TRBV6-2/TRBV6-3	15	NA	TRBJ2-1	TRBD1	TGTGCCAGCAGCGTTACAGGGGTATTGTACAATGAGCAGTTCTTC	CASSVTGVLYNEQFF
TRBV20-1	14	few	TRBJ1-2	NA	TGCAGTGCCCCTCGGGGACCTGGACTTTATGGCTACACCTTC	CSAPRGPGLYGYTF
TRBV6-5	13	many	TRBJ2-3	NA	TGTGCCAGCAGATGGACAGGCACAGATACGCAGTATTTT	CASRWTGTDTQYF
TRBV11-3	13	many	TRBJ1-6	NA	TGTGCCAGCAGCCCAAGTCCGGGCCGATCAATCCACTTT	CASSPSPGRSIHF
TRBV5-1	16	many	TRBJ1-2	NA	TGCGCCAGCAGAGGGGAGCAGGCGTCAACTTACGCAGGCTACACCTTC	CASRGEQASTYAGYTF
TRBV3-1	14	many	TRBJ2-7	NA	TGTGCCAGCAGCCAAACCGACAGAGCCTACGAGCAGTACTTC	CASSQTDRAYEQYF
TRBV11-2	14	few	TRBJ2-1	NA	TGTGCCAGCAGCCTCCGACAGGACTACAATGAGCAGTTCTTC	CASSLRQDYNEQFF
TRBV4-3	13	many	TRBJ2-1	NA	TGCGCCAGCAGCCAATTGGGTTTCAATGAGCAGTTCTTC	CASSQLGFNEQFF
TRBV7-2	18	many	TRBJ2-3	NA	TGTGCCAGCAGCTTAGCGCTAATTAGCCCGTGGGGCACAGATACGCAGTATTTT	CASSLALISPWGTDTQYF
TRBV10-3	12	many	TRBJ2-3	TRBD2	TGTGCCACCCAACCGGGGGGAGATACGCAGTATTTT	CATQPGGDTQYF
TRBV30	13	many	TRBJ1-2	NA	TGTGCCTGGACCAGTCGGGTGCGGTATGGCTACACCTTC	CAWTSRVRYGYTF
TRBV12-3/TRBV12-4	16	many	TRBJ1-4	NA	TGTGCCAGCACCCTAAGCAGGGGAACCTCAACCGAAAAACTGTTTTTT	CASTLSRGTSTEKLFF
TRBV4-2	20	NA	TRBJ2-5	TRBD2	TGTGCCAGCAGCCAAGATTTCTCTAGCGGGAGGGCCATTGAGTCGGAGACCCAGTACTTC	CASSQDFSSGRAIESETQYF
TRBV30	14	few	TRBJ2-5	NA	TGTGCCTGGAGTGTACCCAGGATCTTAGAGACCCAGTACTTC	CAWSVPRILETQYF
TRBV3-1	13	few	TRBJ2-7	NA	TGTGCCAGCAGCCAAGTTCAGGGTCACGAGCAGTACTTC	CASSQVQGHEQYF
TRBV5-6	12	few	TRBJ1-2	NA	TGTGCCAGCAGCTTGTCAGGACCCGGCTACACCTTC	CASSLSGPGYTF
TRBV20-1	15	NA	TRBJ1-4	NA	TGCAGTGCTACAGGACCGACAGGTCGCGATGAAAAACTGTTTTTT	CSATGPTGRDEKLFF